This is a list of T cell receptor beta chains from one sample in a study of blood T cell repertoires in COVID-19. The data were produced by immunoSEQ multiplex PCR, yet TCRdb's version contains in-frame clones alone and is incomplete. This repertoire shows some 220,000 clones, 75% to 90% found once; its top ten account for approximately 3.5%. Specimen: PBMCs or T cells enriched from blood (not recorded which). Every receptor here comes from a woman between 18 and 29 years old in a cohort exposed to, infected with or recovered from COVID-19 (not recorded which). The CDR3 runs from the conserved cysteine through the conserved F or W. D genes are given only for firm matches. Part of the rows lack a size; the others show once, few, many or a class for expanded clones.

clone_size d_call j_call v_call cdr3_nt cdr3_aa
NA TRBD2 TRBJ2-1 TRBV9 TGTGCCAGCAGCGCACTAGCGACTAACTACAATGAGCAGTTCTTC CASSALATNYNEQFF
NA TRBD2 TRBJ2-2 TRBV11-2 TGTGCCAGCAGCTTAGGCCTAGCGGGAGCGGCCGGGGAGCTGTTTTTT CASSLGLAGAAGELFF
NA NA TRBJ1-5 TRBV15 TGTGCCACCAGCAGAGAGGCAGGGTGGAATCAGCCCCAGCATTTT CATSREAGWNQPQHF
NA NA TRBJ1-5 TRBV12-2 TGTGCAAGTCGCTTAGCCCTCAACAGGGGGCTTAGCAATCAGCCCCAGCATTTT CASRLALNRGLSNQPQHF
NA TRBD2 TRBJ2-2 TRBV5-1 TGCGCCAGCAGCGGACGTAGCGGGAGTGATCGCGGGGAGCTGTTTTTT CASSGRSGSDRGELFF
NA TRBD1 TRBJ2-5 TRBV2 TGTGCCAGCAGTGAATTGACAGGGAGTGAGACCCAGTACTTC CASSELTGSETQYF
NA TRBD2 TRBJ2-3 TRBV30 TGTGCCTGGAGGACTAGCGCCACAGATACGCAGTATTTT CAWRTSATDTQYF
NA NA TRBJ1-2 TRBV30 TGTGCCTGGAGAATGGACAGTCATGGCTACACCTTC CAWRMDSHGYTF
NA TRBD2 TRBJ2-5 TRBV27 TGTGCCAGCAGTTTATCCCCGGGAGGACTAGCGGGAGAGACCCAGTACTTC CASSLSPGGLAGETQYF
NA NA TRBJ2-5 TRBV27 TGTGCCAGCAGCTCGGTATATGGTCCTAGCAGCGAGAGCCTTCAAGAGACCCAGTACTTC CASSSVYGPSSESLQETQYF
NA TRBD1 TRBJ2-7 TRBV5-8 TGTGCCAGCAGCTTCGGGACAGGGAGGCCCGAGCAGTACTTC CASSFGTGRPEQYF
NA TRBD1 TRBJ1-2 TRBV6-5 TGTGCCAGCAACTTGGACAGGGCCTTCTATGGCTACACCTTC CASNLDRAFYGYTF
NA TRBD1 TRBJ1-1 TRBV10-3 TGTGCCATCAGCGCCGTGGGACAGTTAAACACTGAAGCTTTCTTT CAISAVGQLNTEAFF
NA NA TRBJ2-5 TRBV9 TGTGCCAGCAGCGGCGGAGAGACCCAGTACTTC CASSGGETQYF
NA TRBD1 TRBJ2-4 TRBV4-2 TGTGCCAGCAGCCAATACTTGGCAGGGGGACACATTCAGTACTTC CASSQYLAGGHIQYF
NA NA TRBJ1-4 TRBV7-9 TGTGCCAGCAGCTTAGCTTCAAGCGAAAAACTGTTTTTT CASSLASSEKLFF
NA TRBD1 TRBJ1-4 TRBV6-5 TGTGCCAGCAGTACGGGACAGGGAGGAGAAAAACTGTTTTTT CASSTGQGGEKLFF
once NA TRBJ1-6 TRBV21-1 TGTGCCAGCAGCATCGGTTCACGCTTACATTCACCCCTCCACTTT CASSIGSRLHSPLHF
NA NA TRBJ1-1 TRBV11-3 TGTGCCAGCAGTTTTACAAATGAAGCTTTCTTT CASSFTNEAFF
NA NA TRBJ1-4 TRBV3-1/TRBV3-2 TGTGCCAGCAGCCAAGATCTTACAGTTAATGAAAAACTGTTTTTT CASSQDLTVNEKLFF
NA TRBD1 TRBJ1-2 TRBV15 TGTGCCACCAGCAACCCGGACAGGCGGGATGGCTACACCTTC CATSNPDRRDGYTF
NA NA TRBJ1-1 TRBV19 TGTGCCAGTGGCCGGGGGACGAACACTGAAGCTTTCTTT CASGRGTNTEAFF
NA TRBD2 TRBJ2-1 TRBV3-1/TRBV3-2 TGTGCCAGCAGTCCCGGGGGCGGGAGGGTGAATGAGCAGTTCTTC CASSPGGGRVNEQFF
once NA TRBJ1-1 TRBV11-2 TGTGCCAGCAGCCTACAGGGTGCATTGAACACTGAAGCTTTCTTT CASSLQGALNTEAFF
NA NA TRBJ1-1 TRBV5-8 TGTGCCAGCTTTGGAGTTACTTTCTTT CASFGVTFF
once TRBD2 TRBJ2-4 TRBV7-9 TGTGCCAGCAGCTCCCCGGGGGGGCGTGACATTCAGTACTTC CASSSPGGRDIQYF
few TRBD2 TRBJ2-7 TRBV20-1 TGCAGTGCTAGTGACCTGGGATCTAGCGGCTCCTACGAGCAGTACTTC CSASDLGSSGSYEQYF
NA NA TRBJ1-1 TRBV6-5 TGTGCCAGCAGACAGGGTTGGGCGACTGAAGCTTTCTTT CASRQGWATEAFF
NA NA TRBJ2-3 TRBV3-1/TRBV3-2 TGTGCCAGCAGCCGTGGGACTGGCACAGATACGCAGTATTTT CASSRGTGTDTQYF
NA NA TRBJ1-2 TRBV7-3 TGTGCCAGCAGCTTGGGAGGGAGGCTTGGCTACACCTTC CASSLGGRLGYTF
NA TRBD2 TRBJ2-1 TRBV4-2 TGTGCCAGCAGCCAACAGCGGGAGGTAGGCTACAATGAGCAGTTCTTC CASSQQREVGYNEQFF
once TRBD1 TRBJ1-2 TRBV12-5 TGTGCTAGTGGTTTCTCTGACAGGGAGTCAGGAGGCTACACCTTC CASGFSDRESGGYTF
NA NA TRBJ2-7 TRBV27 TGTGCCAGCAGTTTCCAAGGGGCGAGCTACGAGCAGTACTTC CASSFQGASYEQYF
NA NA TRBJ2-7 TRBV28 TGTGCCAGCAGTTCCCCCGGGACAAACCTCGAGCAGTACTTC CASSSPGTNLEQYF
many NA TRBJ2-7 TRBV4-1 TGCGCCAGCAGCCAAGCGGGGAGCGGGTACGAGCAGTACTTC CASSQAGSGYEQYF